These T cell receptor beta chains were read from a single sample in a study of blood T cell repertoires in COVID-19. Generated by immunoSEQ multiplex PCR, the TCRdb table keeps only in-frame clones and is missing some. The sample lists about 320,000 clones; more than 75% were seen once. Material for sequencing was peripheral blood. Source of these receptors: a woman between 45 and 60 years old with acute or convalescent COVID-19. Each CDR3 is given with its conserved first and last residue. A D gene is named only where the DNA matches it firmly. A row's size may be missing; if present it is once, few, many or a size class.

j_gene: TRBJ2-7; abundance: once; d_gene: -; v_gene: TRBV18; CDR3aa: CASSPGQPRYEQYF; CDR3nt: TGTGCCAGCTCACCGGGCCAGCCTCGGTACGAGCAGTACTTC
j_gene: TRBJ1-1; abundance: -; d_gene: -; v_gene: TRBV5-1; CDR3aa: CASSRTTGNTEAFF; CDR3nt: TGCGCCAGCAGCCGAACTACAGGGAACACTGAAGCTTTCTTT
j_gene: TRBJ2-1; abundance: -; d_gene: TRBD2; v_gene: TRBV18; CDR3aa: CASSSLAGGSSYNEQFF; CDR3nt: TGTGCCAGCTCATCTTTAGCGGGGGGAAGCTCCTACAATGAGCAGTTCTTC
j_gene: TRBJ2-7; abundance: few; d_gene: -; v_gene: TRBV10-3; CDR3aa: CAISEESSYEQYF; CDR3nt: TGTGCCATCAGTGAGGAGAGCTCCTACGAGCAGTACTTC
j_gene: TRBJ2-7; abundance: -; d_gene: TRBD1; v_gene: TRBV19; CDR3aa: CASSHIRTGRYEQYF; CDR3nt: TGTGCCAGTAGTCATATTAGGACAGGGCGCTACGAGCAGTACTTC
j_gene: TRBJ1-5; abundance: -; d_gene: -; v_gene: TRBV5-6; CDR3aa: CASSLGPARNQPQHF; CDR3nt: TGTGCCAGCAGCTTGGGTCCAGCGAGGAATCAGCCCCAGCATTTT
j_gene: TRBJ1-5; abundance: few; d_gene: TRBD1; v_gene: TRBV6-2/TRBV6-3; CDR3aa: CASSWTGGFGQPQHF; CDR3nt: TGTGCCAGCAGCTGGACAGGGGGCTTTGGTCAGCCCCAGCATTTT
j_gene: TRBJ1-2; abundance: -; d_gene: TRBD1; v_gene: TRBV19; CDR3aa: CASSIWDRTNYGYTF; CDR3nt: TGTGCCAGTAGTATCTGGGACAGGACTAACTATGGCTACACCTTC
j_gene: TRBJ2-6; abundance: -; d_gene: TRBD2; v_gene: TRBV7-2; CDR3aa: CASSLVASGRTGANVLTF; CDR3nt: TGTGCCAGCAGCTTAGTGGCTAGCGGGAGGACTGGGGCCAACGTCCTGACTTTC
j_gene: TRBJ1-1; abundance: -; d_gene: -; v_gene: TRBV2; CDR3aa: CASSTSGVGTEAFF; CDR3nt: TGTGCCAGCAGTACCTCAGGGGTCGGGACTGAAGCTTTCTTT
j_gene: TRBJ1-6; abundance: -; d_gene: TRBD1; v_gene: TRBV5-1; CDR3aa: CASSVGQSDSPLHF; CDR3nt: TGCGCCAGCAGCGTGGGACAGTCAGATTCACCCCTCCACTTT
j_gene: TRBJ2-1; abundance: -; d_gene: TRBD2; v_gene: TRBV29-1; CDR3aa: CSRLAGGNEQFF; CDR3nt: TGCAGCCGACTAGCGGGAGGTAATGAGCAGTTCTTC
j_gene: TRBJ2-5; abundance: -; d_gene: TRBD2; v_gene: TRBV15; CDR3aa: CATSRGLAGGTQYF; CDR3nt: TGTGCCACCAGCAGAGGACTAGCGGGAGGGACCCAGTACTTC
j_gene: TRBJ2-5; abundance: -; d_gene: TRBD1; v_gene: TRBV6-2/TRBV6-3; CDR3aa: CASSKGQGARLQETQYF; CDR3nt: TGTGCCAGCAGTAAAGGACAGGGGGCGCGACTCCAAGAGACCCAGTACTTC
j_gene: TRBJ2-7; abundance: -; d_gene: TRBD1; v_gene: TRBV15; CDR3aa: CATSRYRGSNEQYF; CDR3nt: TGTGCCACCAGCAGGTACAGGGGGAGCAACGAGCAGTACTTC
j_gene: TRBJ2-7; abundance: -; d_gene: TRBD1; v_gene: TRBV19; CDR3aa: CASSPMGQGVYEQYF; CDR3nt: TGTGCCAGTAGTCCCATGGGACAGGGGGTCTACGAGCAGTACTTC
j_gene: TRBJ2-3; abundance: -; d_gene: -; v_gene: TRBV6-5; CDR3aa: CASRLTGYTDTQYF; CDR3nt: TGTGCCAGCCGCCTCACGGGGTACACAGATACGCAGTATTTT
j_gene: TRBJ2-1; abundance: many; d_gene: TRBD2; v_gene: TRBV7-3; CDR3aa: CASSSSGRANEQFF; CDR3nt: TGTGCCAGCAGCTCTAGCGGGAGGGCCAATGAGCAGTTCTTC
j_gene: TRBJ2-1; abundance: -; d_gene: TRBD1; v_gene: TRBV7-3; CDR3aa: CASSRDSAYNEQFF; CDR3nt: TGTGCCAGCAGCAGGGACAGTGCCTACAATGAGCAGTTCTTC
j_gene: TRBJ2-7; abundance: -; d_gene: -; v_gene: TRBV3-1/TRBV3-2; CDR3aa: CASSPRFAGSYEQYF; CDR3nt: TGTGCCAGCAGCCCCCGATTCGCCGGCTCCTACGAGCAGTACTTC
j_gene: TRBJ2-5; abundance: -; d_gene: -; v_gene: TRBV9; CDR3aa: CASSASGAHQETQYF; CDR3nt: TGTGCCAGCAGCGCCTCGGGAGCGCACCAAGAGACCCAGTACTTC
j_gene: TRBJ2-7; abundance: -; d_gene: -; v_gene: TRBV28; CDR3aa: CASSLGGGPFYEQYF; CDR3nt: TGTGCCAGCAGTTTAGGAGGGGGCCCCTTCTACGAGCAGTACTTC
j_gene: TRBJ2-5; abundance: -; d_gene: -; v_gene: TRBV20-1; CDR3aa: CSATRGTQYF; CDR3nt: TGCAGTGCTACGCGGGGTACCCAGTACTTC
j_gene: TRBJ1-6; abundance: once; d_gene: -; v_gene: TRBV30; CDR3aa: CAWTRGLLSSYNSPLHF; CDR3nt: TGTGCCTGGACGAGAGGCCTCCTCAGCTCCTATAATTCACCCCTCCACTTT
j_gene: TRBJ1-4; abundance: -; d_gene: -; v_gene: TRBV28; CDR3aa: CASSITRVANEKLFF; CDR3nt: TGTGCCAGCAGTATAACCAGGGTTGCTAATGAAAAACTGTTTTTT
j_gene: TRBJ2-1; abundance: -; d_gene: TRBD2; v_gene: TRBV28; CDR3aa: CASVLTSGSGIEQFF; CDR3nt: TGTGCCAGCGTACTTACTAGCGGGAGCGGTATTGAGCAGTTCTTC
j_gene: TRBJ2-6; abundance: -; d_gene: -; v_gene: TRBV9; CDR3aa: CASSVVVRRAAGANVLTF; CDR3nt: TGTGCCAGCAGCGTAGTGGTGCGGCGGGCGGCTGGGGCCAACGTCCTGACTTTC
j_gene: TRBJ1-6; abundance: once; d_gene: TRBD1; v_gene: TRBV27; CDR3aa: CASRGTVSYNSPLHF; CDR3nt: TGTGCCAGCAGGGGGACAGTCTCCTATAATTCACCCCTCCACTTT
j_gene: TRBJ1-2; abundance: few; d_gene: -; v_gene: TRBV28; CDR3aa: CASSATGSTSNYGYTF; CDR3nt: TGTGCCAGCAGCGCGACAGGCAGCACTTCTAACTATGGCTACACCTTC
j_gene: TRBJ2-6; abundance: -; d_gene: TRBD2; v_gene: TRBV29-1; CDR3aa: CSVIAGGTGANVLTF; CDR3nt: TGCAGCGTCATAGCGGGAGGGACTGGGGCCAACGTCCTGACTTTC
j_gene: TRBJ2-2; abundance: -; d_gene: TRBD2; v_gene: TRBV29-1; CDR3aa: CSVPLAGGTGELFF; CDR3nt: TGCAGCGTCCCTCTAGCGGGGGGTACCGGGGAGCTGTTTTTT
j_gene: TRBJ2-7; abundance: -; d_gene: TRBD1; v_gene: TRBV14; CDR3aa: CASSQGATGGYEQYF; CDR3nt: TGTGCCAGCAGCCAAGGGGCGACAGGGGGCTACGAGCAGTACTTC
j_gene: TRBJ1-5; abundance: -; d_gene: -; v_gene: TRBV7-9; CDR3aa: CASSRDGTNQPQHF; CDR3nt: TGTGCCAGCAGCCGAGACGGGACTAATCAGCCCCAGCATTTT
j_gene: TRBJ2-1; abundance: -; d_gene: TRBD1; v_gene: TRBV15; CDR3aa: CATSKAPGQGAANEQFF; CDR3nt: TGTGCCACCAGCAAGGCACCGGGACAGGGGGCCGCCAATGAGCAGTTCTTC
j_gene: TRBJ2-7; abundance: once; d_gene: TRBD1; v_gene: TRBV28; CDR3aa: CASSFYRGVYEQYF; CDR3nt: TGTGCCAGCAGTTTTTACAGGGGGGTCTACGAGCAGTACTTC
j_gene: TRBJ1-4; abundance: -; d_gene: TRBD1; v_gene: TRBV5-1; CDR3aa: CASSALGDRGREKLFF; CDR3nt: TGCGCCAGCAGCGCCCTGGGGGACAGGGGCCGGGAAAAACTGTTTTTT
j_gene: TRBJ1-4; abundance: once; d_gene: TRBD1; v_gene: TRBV27; CDR3aa: CASTRQGAGEKLFF; CDR3nt: TGTGCCAGCACCAGACAGGGGGCGGGGGAAAAACTGTTTTTT
j_gene: TRBJ2-2; abundance: few; d_gene: -; v_gene: TRBV5-1; CDR3aa: CASSYQGNTGELFF; CDR3nt: TGCGCCAGCAGCTACCAGGGGAACACCGGGGAGCTGTTTTTT
j_gene: TRBJ1-5; abundance: once; d_gene: TRBD1; v_gene: TRBV6-1; CDR3aa: CASSGRTGGPGQPQHF; CDR3nt: TGTGCCAGCAGTGGGAGAACAGGGGGCCCTGGTCAGCCCCAGCATTTT
j_gene: TRBJ1-1; abundance: -; d_gene: -; v_gene: TRBV7-8; CDR3aa: CASSLVRGATEAFF; CDR3nt: TGTGCCAGCAGCTTAGTACGAGGTGCGACTGAAGCTTTCTTT
j_gene: TRBJ1-4; abundance: -; d_gene: TRBD1; v_gene: TRBV5-8; CDR3aa: CASSLNRDSNEKLFF; CDR3nt: TGTGCCAGCAGCTTGAATCGGGACAGTAATGAAAAACTGTTTTTT
j_gene: TRBJ2-3; abundance: -; d_gene: -; v_gene: TRBV19; CDR3aa: CASSVPSQYTDTQYF; CDR3nt: TGTGCCAGTAGTGTCCCTAGTCAGTACACAGATACGCAGTATTTT
j_gene: TRBJ2-1; abundance: -; d_gene: TRBD1; v_gene: TRBV7-9; CDR3aa: CASGTGRANEQFF; CDR3nt: TGTGCCAGTGGGACAGGTCGAGCCAATGAGCAGTTCTTC
j_gene: TRBJ2-1; abundance: -; d_gene: TRBD2; v_gene: TRBV24-1; CDR3aa: CATSDPGLAAYNEQFF; CDR3nt: TGTGCCACCAGTGACCCGGGACTAGCGGCCTACAATGAGCAGTTCTTC
j_gene: TRBJ2-7; abundance: -; d_gene: -; v_gene: TRBV21-1; CDR3aa: CASSRDRVPSAYSYEQYF; CDR3nt: TGTGCCAGCAGCCGGGACAGGGTCCCTAGCGCCTATTCCTACGAGCAGTACTTC
j_gene: TRBJ1-4; abundance: few; d_gene: TRBD1; v_gene: TRBV28; CDR3aa: CASSPRGLANEKLFF; CDR3nt: TGTGCCAGCAGTCCCAGGGGGCTGGCTAATGAAAAACTGTTTTTT
j_gene: TRBJ1-5; abundance: -; d_gene: TRBD1; v_gene: TRBV19; CDR3aa: CASTTGQPNQPQHF; CDR3nt: TGTGCCAGTACCACGGGACAGCCTAATCAGCCCCAGCATTTT
j_gene: TRBJ2-2; abundance: -; d_gene: TRBD2; v_gene: TRBV28; CDR3aa: CASSLGRADTGELFF; CDR3nt: TGTGCCAGCAGTTTAGGGAGGGCCGACACCGGGGAGCTGTTTTTT
j_gene: TRBJ2-1; abundance: -; d_gene: TRBD1; v_gene: TRBV9; CDR3aa: CASSVEGQTYNEQFF; CDR3nt: TGTGCCAGCAGCGTAGAGGGACAGACCTACAATGAGCAGTTCTTC
j_gene: TRBJ2-5; abundance: few; d_gene: TRBD1; v_gene: TRBV19; CDR3aa: CASSMWTGQETQYF; CDR3nt: TGTGCCAGTAGTATGTGGACAGGACAAGAGACCCAGTACTTC
j_gene: TRBJ1-5; abundance: few; d_gene: -; v_gene: TRBV11-2; CDR3aa: CASSLGTGTGNQPQHF; CDR3nt: TGTGCCAGCAGCTTAGGAACAGGGACCGGCAATCAGCCCCAGCATTTT
j_gene: TRBJ2-3; abundance: -; d_gene: -; v_gene: TRBV18; CDR3aa: CASSPPGGASTDTQYF; CDR3nt: TGTGCCAGCTCACCACCGGGGGGGGCTAGCACAGATACGCAGTATTTT
j_gene: TRBJ2-7; abundance: -; d_gene: -; v_gene: TRBV2; CDR3aa: CASGGLLSYEQYF; CDR3nt: TGTGCCAGTGGCGGATTACTATCCTACGAGCAGTACTTC
j_gene: TRBJ2-5; abundance: -; d_gene: TRBD1; v_gene: TRBV5-5; CDR3aa: CASSLSGTGKETQYF; CDR3nt: TGTGCCAGCAGCTTATCCGGGACAGGGAAAGAGACCCAGTACTTC
j_gene: TRBJ2-3; abundance: -; d_gene: TRBD1; v_gene: TRBV19; CDR3aa: CASSSPGQGWDTQYF; CDR3nt: TGTGCCAGTAGTTCCCCGGGACAGGGTTGGGATACGCAGTATTTT